This TCR beta chain is from a study of CD8+ T cells in alopecia areata. Whole-study findings and limits: Scalp sample sequencing also detects resident alphabeta T cells of normal skin. Shared TCR sequences were less clear between patients than in mice, possibly partly from HLA diversity.

It was cDNA, reverse transcribed from extracted RNA, that served as the sequencing template. Produced via immunoSEQ multiplex PCR; TCRdb's table is partial and in-frame only. The table shows roughly 100,000 clones, with roughly half occurring only once. Trimming removed 5 bases from V and 10 bases from J; junction bases left unmatched: 9. From germline, CDR1 is GTSNPN and CDR2 SVGIG (reference sequence). The CDR3 is 12 amino acids. Notes on this clone: The antigen remains unidentified.

The clonotype was recovered from a human donor in good health. This chain uses TRBV30 with TRBJ1-1, with TRBD1 matching 8 bases. Sequences were obtained from CD4+ T cells sorted from blood. The CDR3: CAWGTGFLGAFF. CDR3 nucleotides: TGTGCCTGGGGGACAGGTTTCCTGGGAGCTTTCTTT.